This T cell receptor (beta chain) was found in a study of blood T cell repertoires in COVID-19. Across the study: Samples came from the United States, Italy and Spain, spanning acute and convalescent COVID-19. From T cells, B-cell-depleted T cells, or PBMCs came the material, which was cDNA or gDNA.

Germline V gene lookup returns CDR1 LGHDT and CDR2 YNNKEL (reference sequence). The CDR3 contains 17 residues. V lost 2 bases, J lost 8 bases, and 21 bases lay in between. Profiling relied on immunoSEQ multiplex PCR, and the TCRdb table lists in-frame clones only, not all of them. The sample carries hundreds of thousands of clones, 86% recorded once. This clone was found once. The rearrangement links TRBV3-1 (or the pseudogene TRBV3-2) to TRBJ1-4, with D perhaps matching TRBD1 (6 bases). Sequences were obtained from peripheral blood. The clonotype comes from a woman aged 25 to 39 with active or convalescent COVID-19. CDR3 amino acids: CASSQFILVQGAEKLFF. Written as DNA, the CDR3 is TGTGCCAGCAGCCAATTCATATTGGTACAGGGTGCCGAAAAACTGTTTTTT.